A single sample gave rise to the 9 T cell receptor beta chains below, sequenced in a study of T-cell memory formation after mild COVID-19. TCRdb analysed the 5' RACE reads with MiXCR anew, one entry per CDR3 protein. The profile shows approximately 50,000 distinct CDR3 sequences, approximately 9% of them singletons. Source material: PBMCs or a T cell subset sorted from them (not recorded which). The source is an adult woman who had mild COVID-19 (a few samples of this study predate the infection). Cell type and time point are not known.

This clonotype was seen repeatedly, ten times or more. This chain joins TRBV29-1 and TRBJ2-6, with a possible D match to TRBD1 (6 bases). The V gene lost 4 bases and the J gene lost 0 bases, with 13 bases spanning the gap. The CDR3 totals 16 residues. Germline CDR1 SQVTM, CDR2 ANQGSEA. CDR3 coding DNA: TGCAGCGTTGCCCGGGACACCGACTCTGGGGCCAACGTCCTGACTTTC. It translates to CSVARDTDSGANVLTF. Together with reference TRBV29-1 and TRBJ2-6, the CDR3 gives the full variable domain: SAVISQKPSRDICQRGTSLTIQCQVDSQVTMMFWYRQQPGQSLTLIATANQGSEATYESGFVIDKFPISRPNLTFSTLTVSNMSPEDSSIYLCSVARDTDSGANVLTFGAGSRLTVL.

This clonotype came up a few times. This chain connects TRBV20-1 to TRBJ2-3; D might be TRBD1 (6 bases). Trimming pared 6 bases from V and 2 bases from J, leaving 21 bases between. The germline CDR1 and CDR2 sequences are DFQATT and SNEGSKA (reference sequence). The CDR3 has 16 amino acids. The CDR3 sequence: CSAPTPARGVTDTQYF. The CDR3 DNA follows: TGCAGTGCCCCCACCCCGGCCAGGGGCGTCACAGATACGCAGTATTTT.

This clonotype was seen a few times. CDR3 coding DNA: TGTGCCAGCAGTTTAGCGGAGAACTATGGCTACACCTTC. It encodes CASSLAENYGYTF. The rearrangement uses TRBV12-3 or TRBV12-4 and TRBJ1-2; unclear D gene. Trimming took off 0 bases at V and 2 bases at J, with 4 bases between the two ends. The CDR3 is made up of 13 amino acids.

This clonotype was counted a few times. The rearrangement joins TRBV6-6 to TRBJ2-7; D assignment may be TRBD1 or TRBD2 (6 bases each). The ends were cut back, 8 bases at V and 2 bases at J, with 13 bases in the middle. Germline CDR1 and CDR2: MNHNY and SVGAGI (reference sequence). The CDR3 is 13 amino acids. The CDR3 protein is CASRPGAAYEQYF. DNA of the CDR3: TGTGCCAGCCGGCCGGGGGCCGCCTACGAGCAGTACTTC.

This clonotype was counted at least ten times. This chain uses TRBV7-2 with TRBJ2-3; TRBD2 matches at 13 bases. This CDR3 region has 15 residues. Germline CDR1 is SGHTA and CDR2 is FQGNSA. Germline trimming cut 9 bases from V and 6 bases from J; bases unmatched to any gene: 9. CDR3 sequence: CASTSGRASQDTQYF. Written as DNA, the CDR3 is TGTGCCAGTACTAGCGGGAGGGCCTCACAGGATACGCAGTATTTT.

The chain's CDR3 is CASSILPAYEQYF. Here the CDR3 DNA reads TGTGCCAGTAGTATTCTCCCTGCCTACGAGCAGTACTTC. The chain carries TRBV19 and TRBJ2-7; D call uncertain. Germline CDR1 and CDR2: LNHDA and SQIVND (reference sequence). The V gene lost 3 bases and the J gene lost 2 bases, with 8 bases spanning the gap. The CDR3 has 13 amino acids.

The rearrangement uses TRBV12-3 or TRBV12-4 and TRBJ1-4; D gene uncertain. The V end was cut by 5 bases, the J end by 14 bases, with 15 bases between. The CDR3 is 12 amino acids. CDR3 sequence: CASSPTPTKLFF. The CDR3, as DNA: TGTGCCAGCAGTCCCACCCCAACTAAGCTGTTTTTT.

The chain joins TRBV7-2 to TRBJ1-5, with 8 bases lining up with TRBD1. The germline V gene encodes CDR1 SGHTA and CDR2 FQGNSA. Unmatched junction bases numbered 4, after V lost 5 bases and J lost 4 bases. The CDR3 covers 14 residues. CDR3 DNA: TGTGCCAGCAGCCCGAGGACAGGGAATCAGCCCCAGCATTTT. This gives the protein CASSPRTGNQPQHF.

This clonotype turned up a few times. V and J are TRBV5-5 and TRBJ1-4; D is uncertain. With 2 bases removed from V and 7 bases from J, the gap between germline ends came to 9 bases. CDR1 and CDR2 (germline): SGHKS, YYEKEE (reference sequence). The CDR3 length is 13 residues. CDR3 loop: CASSFPSGEKLFF. DNA for the CDR3: TGTGCCAGCAGCTTCCCCTCTGGTGAAAAACTGTTTTTT.